This T cell receptor (beta chain) was sequenced for a study of cytomegalovirus exposure and HLA in healthy donors. Findings of the study overall: For cytomegalovirus status, the classifier reportedly gave diagnoses with high specificity and sensitivity. TCR beta chains associated with HLA were, in a later analysis, more clonally expanded than equally common others. Reportedly, a later analysis found an Asian-associated ancestry cluster had fewer N-insertions than the approximately 600-donor mean.

As concerns this clone: Its specificity is unknown.

13 Jbeta primers and 60 Vbeta primers were used for the PCR. TCRdb's table, derived via immunoSEQ multiplex PCR, lists solely in-frame clones and lacks some. The table records about 160,000 clones, 75% to 90% of them present only once. Germline-derived CDR1 and CDR2 are LGHNA and YNFKEQ. CDR3 length: 15 amino acids. The V gene end was trimmed by 1 base and the J gene end by 10 bases; junction bases not matched to a gene: 5. J is TRBJ2-1 and V is TRBV4-2; 12 nucleotides match TRBD2. The TCR was taken from a woman in her forties or fifties in good health and CMV-seropositive. The sequencing sample was made of PBMCs. This CDR3 is CASSQGTSGIREQFF. CDR3 DNA: TGTGCCAGCAGCCAAGGGACTAGCGGGATACGAGAGCAGTTCTTC.